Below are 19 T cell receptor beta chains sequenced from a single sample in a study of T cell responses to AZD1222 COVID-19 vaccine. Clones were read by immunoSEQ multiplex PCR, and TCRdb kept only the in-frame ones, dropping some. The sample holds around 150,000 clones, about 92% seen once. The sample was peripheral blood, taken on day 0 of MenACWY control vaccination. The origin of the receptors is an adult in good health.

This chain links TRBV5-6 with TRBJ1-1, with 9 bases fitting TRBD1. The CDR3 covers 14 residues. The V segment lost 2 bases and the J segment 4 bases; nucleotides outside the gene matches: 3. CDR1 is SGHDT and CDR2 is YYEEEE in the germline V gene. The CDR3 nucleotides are TGTGCCAGCAGCTTAGGACAGGGGACCACTGAAGCTTTCTTT. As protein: CASSLGQGTTEAFF. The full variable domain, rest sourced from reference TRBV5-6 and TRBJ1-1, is DAGVTQSPTHLIKTRGQQVTLRCSPKSGHDTVSWYQQALGQGPQFIFQYYEEEERQRGNFPDRFSGHQFPNYSSELNVNALLLGDSALYLCASSLGQGTTEAFFGQGTRLTVV.

The CDR3 region is CASSSRRTSYNEQFF. The CDR3 nucleotides are TGTGCCAGCAGCTCGAGAAGGACCTCCTACAATGAGCAGTTCTTC. This chain links TRBV11-3 with TRBJ2-1, with unresolved D. The CDR3 extends over 15 amino acids. V lost 4 bases to trimming and J lost 0 bases, with 10 bases between them. CDR1 SGHNT and CDR2 YENEEA come from the germline V gene.

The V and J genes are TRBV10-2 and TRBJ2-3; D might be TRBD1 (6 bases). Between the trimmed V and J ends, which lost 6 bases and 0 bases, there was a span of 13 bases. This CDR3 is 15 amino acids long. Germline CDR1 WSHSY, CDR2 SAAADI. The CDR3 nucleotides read TGCGCCAGCAGATGGGACACTTTTAGCACAGATACGCAGTATTTT. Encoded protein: CASRWDTFSTDTQYF.

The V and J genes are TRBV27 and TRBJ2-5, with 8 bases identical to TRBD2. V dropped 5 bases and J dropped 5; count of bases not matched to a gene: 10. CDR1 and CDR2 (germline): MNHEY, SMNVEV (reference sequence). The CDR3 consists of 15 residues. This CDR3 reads CASSPGLAGFETQYF. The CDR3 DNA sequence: TGTGCCAGCAGTCCCGGACTAGCTGGTTTTGAGACCCAGTACTTC.

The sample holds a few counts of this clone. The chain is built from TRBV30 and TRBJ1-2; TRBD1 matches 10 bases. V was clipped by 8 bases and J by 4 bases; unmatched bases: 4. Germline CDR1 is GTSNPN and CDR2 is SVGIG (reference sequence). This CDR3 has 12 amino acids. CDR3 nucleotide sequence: TGTGCCCTGACAGGGGGCTCCTATGGCTACACCTTC. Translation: CALTGGSYGYTF.

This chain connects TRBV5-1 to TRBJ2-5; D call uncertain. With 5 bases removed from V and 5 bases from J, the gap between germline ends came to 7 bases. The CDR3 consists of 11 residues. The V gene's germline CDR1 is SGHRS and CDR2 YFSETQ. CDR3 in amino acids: CASRESETQYF. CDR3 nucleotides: TGCGCCAGCAGGGAGAGTGAGACCCAGTACTTC.

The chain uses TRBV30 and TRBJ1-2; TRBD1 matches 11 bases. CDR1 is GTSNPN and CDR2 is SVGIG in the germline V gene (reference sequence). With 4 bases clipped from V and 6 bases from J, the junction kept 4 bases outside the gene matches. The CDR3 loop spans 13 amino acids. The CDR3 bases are TGTGCCTGGAACCTGGACAGGGGGCATGGCTACACCTTC. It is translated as CAWNLDRGHGYTF.

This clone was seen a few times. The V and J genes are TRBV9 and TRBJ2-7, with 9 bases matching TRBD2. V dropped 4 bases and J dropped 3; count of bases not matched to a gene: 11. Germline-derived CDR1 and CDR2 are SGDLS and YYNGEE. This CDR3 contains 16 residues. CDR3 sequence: CASSFSVAGAGYEQYF. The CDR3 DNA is TGTGCCAGCAGCTTCTCTGTAGCGGGAGCTGGCTACGAGCAGTACTTC.

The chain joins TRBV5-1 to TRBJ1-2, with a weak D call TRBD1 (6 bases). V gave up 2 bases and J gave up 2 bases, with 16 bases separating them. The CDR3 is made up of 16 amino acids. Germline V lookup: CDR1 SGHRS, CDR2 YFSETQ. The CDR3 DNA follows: TGCGCCAGCAGCTTTGAGACAGGACCACTCAACTATGGCTACACCTTC. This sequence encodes CASSFETGPLNYGYTF.

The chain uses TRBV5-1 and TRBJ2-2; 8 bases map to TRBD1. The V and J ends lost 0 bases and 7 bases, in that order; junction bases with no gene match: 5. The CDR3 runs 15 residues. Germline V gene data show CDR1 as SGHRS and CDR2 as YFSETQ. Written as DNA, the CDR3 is TGCGCCAGCAGCTTGGCGCAGGGGGCTATCGGGGAGCTGTTTTTT. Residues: CASSLAQGAIGELFF.

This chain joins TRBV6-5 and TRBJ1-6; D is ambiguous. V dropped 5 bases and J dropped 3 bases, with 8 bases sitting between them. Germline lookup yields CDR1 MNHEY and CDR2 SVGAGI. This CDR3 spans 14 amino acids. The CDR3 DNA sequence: TGTGCCAGCAGTAGGGTGAACTATAATTCACCCCTCCACTTT. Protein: CASSRVNYNSPLHF.

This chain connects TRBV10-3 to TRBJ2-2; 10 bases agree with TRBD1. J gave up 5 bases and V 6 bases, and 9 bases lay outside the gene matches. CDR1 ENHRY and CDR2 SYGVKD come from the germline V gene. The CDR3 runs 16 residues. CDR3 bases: TGTGCCATCAGCCGCACGGGGACAGGGGATACCGGGGAGCTGTTTTTT. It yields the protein CAISRTGTGDTGELFF.

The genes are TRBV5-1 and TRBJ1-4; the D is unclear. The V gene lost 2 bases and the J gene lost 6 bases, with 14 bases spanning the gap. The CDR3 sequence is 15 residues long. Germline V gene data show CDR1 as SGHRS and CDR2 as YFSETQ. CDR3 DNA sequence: TGCGCCAGCAGCTTAACTCCGACGTTGGATGAAAAACTGTTTTTT. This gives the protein CASSLTPTLDEKLFF.

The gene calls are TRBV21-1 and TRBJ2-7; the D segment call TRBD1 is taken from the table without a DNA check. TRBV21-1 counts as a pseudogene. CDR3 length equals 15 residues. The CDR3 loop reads CASSKARQGGYEQYF. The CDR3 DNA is TGTGCCAGCAGCAAAGCCCGACAGGGGGGCTACGAGCAGTACTTC.

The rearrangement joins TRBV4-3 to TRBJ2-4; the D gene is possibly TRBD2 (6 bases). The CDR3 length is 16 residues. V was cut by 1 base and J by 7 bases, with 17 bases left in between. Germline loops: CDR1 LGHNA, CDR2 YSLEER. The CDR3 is CASSQVFGTGGNIQYF. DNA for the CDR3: TGCGCCAGCAGCCAAGTTTTCGGGACTGGGGGGAACATTCAGTACTTC.

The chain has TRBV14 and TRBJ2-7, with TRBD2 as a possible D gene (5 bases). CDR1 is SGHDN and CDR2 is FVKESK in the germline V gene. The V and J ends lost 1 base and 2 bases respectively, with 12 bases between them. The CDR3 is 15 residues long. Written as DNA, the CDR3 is TGTGCCAGCAGCCAAGTGGGAAGGAGGACCTACGAGCAGTACTTC. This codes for CASSQVGRRTYEQYF.

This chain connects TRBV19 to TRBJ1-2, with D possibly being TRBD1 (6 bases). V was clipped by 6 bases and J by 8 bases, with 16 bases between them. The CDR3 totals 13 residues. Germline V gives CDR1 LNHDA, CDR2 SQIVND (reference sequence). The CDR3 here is CASRPGARPGYTF. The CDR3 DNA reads TGTGCCAGTAGGCCGGGGGCGCGTCCGGGCTACACCTTC.

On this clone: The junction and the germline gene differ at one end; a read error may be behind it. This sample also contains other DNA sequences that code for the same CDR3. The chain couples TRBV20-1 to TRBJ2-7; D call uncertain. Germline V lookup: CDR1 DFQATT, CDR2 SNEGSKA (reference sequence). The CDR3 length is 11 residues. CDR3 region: CSARGVYEQYF. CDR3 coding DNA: TGCAGTGCTAGGGGCGTATACGAGCAGTATTTC.

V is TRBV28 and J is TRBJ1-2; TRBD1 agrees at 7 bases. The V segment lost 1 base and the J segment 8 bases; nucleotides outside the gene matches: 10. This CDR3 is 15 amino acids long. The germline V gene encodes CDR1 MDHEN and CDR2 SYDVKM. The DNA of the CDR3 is TGTGCCAGCAGTTTATTGGGCAGGGGGACGAGCGGCTACACCTTC. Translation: CASSLLGRGTSGYTF.